One T cell receptor beta chain is described in this entry. The antigen is undetermined. This entry comes from a study of cytomegalovirus exposure and HLA in healthy donors. Study-wide points: In presence/absence analyses, roughly uniform sequencing depth across donors was assumed. Earlier results showed most TCR beta V segments being productive about 87% or about 30% of the time.

It was with 60 Vbeta and 13 Jbeta primers that the PCR ran. Produced via immunoSEQ multiplex PCR; TCRdb's table is partial and in-frame only. The sample carries 150,000 to 200,000 clones, roughly 82% recorded once. The germline CDR1 and CDR2 sequences are ENHRY and SYGVKD. The J segment lost 3 bases and the V segment lost 4 bases, leaving 0 bases of the junction unmatched. The CDR3 is 13 residues long. The chain employs TRBV10-3 and TRBJ1-2, with 9 bases fitting TRBD1. This TCR was sampled from a woman aged 45 to 65 in good health and CMV-seropositive. Source material: PBMCs. The CDR3 loop reads CAISGTGDYGYTF. The CDR3 DNA sequence: TGTGCCATCAGTGGGACAGGGGACTATGGCTACACCTTC.